The 27 T cell receptor beta chains below were found in one sample sequenced in a study of blood T cell repertoires in COVID-19. The assay was immunoSEQ multiplex PCR, and TCRdb's table has in-frame clones only and misses some. The table shows 360,000 or so clones, with around 90% occurring only once. The sequencing sample was made of peripheral blood. The receptors were sampled from a woman in her fifties or sixties with COVID-19, enrolled during active disease.

The chain recombines TRBV6-5 with TRBJ1-1, with 7 bases identical to TRBD1. The CDR3 covers 13 residues. CDR1 MNHEY and CDR2 SVGAGI come from the germline V gene. With 8 bases clipped from V and 5 bases from J, the junction kept 8 bases outside the gene matches. CDR3 in DNA: TGTGCCAGCCACAGGGGATTGGGGACTGAAGCTTTCTTT. It yields the protein CASHRGLGTEAFF.

The rearrangement joins TRBV29-1 to TRBJ2-3; TRBD2 matches at 9 bases. V was pared by 3 bases and J by 5 bases, with 9 bases of the junction left unmatched. This CDR3 is 15 amino acids long. CDR1 and CDR2 from the germline V gene are SQVTM and ANQGSEA. CDR3 residues: CSVDGISGGIDTQYF. The CDR3, as DNA: TGCAGCGTTGATGGAATTAGCGGGGGTATAGATACGCAGTATTTT.

The chain recombines TRBV11-2 with TRBJ1-3; no firm D call. From germline, CDR1 is SGHAT and CDR2 FQNNGV. The CDR3 length is 13 residues. Trimming cost V 5 bases and J 0 bases, with 5 bases left between them. The CDR3 here is CASSPYSGNTIYF. The CDR3 coding sequence is TGTGCCAGCAGCCCGTACTCTGGAAACACCATATATTTT.

This clone rates as medium-sized. The chain joins TRBV28 to TRBJ1-4; TRBD1 agrees at 8 bases. This CDR3 is built from 15 residues. With V trimmed by 6 bases and J by 8 bases, 11 bases remained unmatched. CDR1 is MDHEN and CDR2 is SYDVKM in the germline V gene. CDR3 region: CASRKTGQGGEKLFF. The CDR3 region has the DNA TGTGCCAGCAGAAAAACAGGACAGGGTGGGGAAAAACTGTTTTTT.

V is TRBV7-3 and J is TRBJ2-1; TRBD2 matches at 15 bases. CDR3 size: 19 residues. CDR1 and CDR2 (germline): SGHTA, FQGTGA. The trim removed 5 bases at V and 3 bases at J, leaving 11 bases unmatched. The CDR3, as DNA: TGTGCCAGCAGCCCACTGGGGACTAGCGGGGGGTTTAACTACAATGAGCAGTTCTTC. Protein product: CASSPLGTSGGFNYNEQFF.

The gene calls are TRBV4-1 and TRBJ1-4, with D tentatively TRBD1 (5 bases). Between the trimmed V and J ends, which lost 2 bases and 0 bases, there was a span of 25 bases. The V gene's germline CDR1 is MGHRA and CDR2 YSYEKL. The CDR3 is 21 amino acids. CDR3: CASSQPNAGLITGATNEKLFF. Here the CDR3 DNA reads TGCGCCAGCAGCCAACCCAACGCCGGCCTGATAACAGGTGCAACTAATGAAAAACTGTTTTTT.

The rearrangement links TRBV29-1 to TRBJ1-1; D is possibly TRBD1 (5 bases). Germline loops: CDR1 SQVTM, CDR2 ANQGSEA. Trimming shortened V by 2 bases and J by 6 bases, and 19 bases separated the two germline ends. This CDR3 comprises 15 residues. CDR3 sequence: CSVETPGRGSAEAFF. In DNA, the CDR3 is TGCAGCGTTGAAACCCCGGGGAGGGGTTCGGCTGAAGCTTTCTTT.

V is TRBV11-2 and J is TRBJ1-2; 8 bases map to TRBD1. Germline trimming cut 1 base from V and 8 bases from J; bases unmatched to any gene: 9. Germline V gives CDR1 SGHAT, CDR2 FQNNGV. This CDR3 is built from 15 residues. The CDR3 here is CASSLASGQGEGYTF. The CDR3 bases are TGTGCCAGCAGCTTAGCGAGCGGACAGGGAGAGGGCTACACCTTC.

V usage is TRBV6-5 and J usage is TRBJ1-1; 7 bases line up with TRBD1. The CDR3 covers 14 residues. Trimming at V came to 4 bases and at J to 7 bases, leaving 9 bases not matched to a gene. CDR1 and CDR2 from the germline V gene are MNHEY and SVGAGI. In DNA, the CDR3 is TGTGCCAGCAGTTCGACAGGGTTAGGCATTGAAGCTTTCTTT. Protein: CASSSTGLGIEAFF.

The chain has TRBV5-1 and TRBJ1-2; D remains ambiguous. V was pared by 0 bases and J by 0 bases, with 9 bases between. The CDR3 extends over 15 amino acids. Per germline, CDR1 SGHRS and CDR2 YFSETQ. CDR3 nucleotide sequence: TGCGCCAGCAGCTTGGCCGCCAGCGCTAACTATGGCTACACCTTC. This sequence encodes CASSLAASANYGYTF.

The chain couples TRBV5-1 to TRBJ2-1, with D perhaps matching TRBD1 (6 bases). This CDR3 region has 15 residues. Germline assignment: CDR1 SGHRS and CDR2 YFSETQ. Trimming took 4 bases from V and 5 from J, leaving 16 bases between them. CDR3 coding DNA: TGCGCCAGCAGCCTACAGGGTCGATCGGACAATGAGCAGTTCTTC. This translates into CASSLQGRSDNEQFF.

The count of this clone is one. This chain joins TRBV3-1 (or the pseudogene TRBV3-2) and TRBJ2-5; 11 nucleotides match TRBD2. Germline CDR1 is LGHDT and CDR2 is YNNKEL (reference sequence). Losses at the gene ends were 0 bases for V and 4 bases for J; bases not matched to a gene: 7. The CDR3 has 17 residues. In nucleotides, the CDR3 is TGTGCCAGCAGCCAAGATTTTCTAGCGGGGGGCAGAGAGACCCAGTACTTC. This translates into CASSQDFLAGGRETQYF.

J is TRBJ1-2 and V is TRBV5-4, with TRBD1 matching 7 bases. V lost 5 bases, J lost 8 bases, and 9 bases stayed unmatched. Germline-derived CDR1 and CDR2 are SGHNT and YYREEE (reference sequence). The CDR3 spans 13 residues. CDR3 nucleotides: TGTGCCAGCAGTTATGACAGGGCGGGGGGCTACACCTTC. It yields the protein CASSYDRAGGYTF.

The chain recombines TRBV5-4 with TRBJ1-2; tentative D call: TRBD1 (6 bases). Germline V gene data show CDR1 as SGHNT and CDR2 as YYREEE (reference sequence). The CDR3 runs 15 residues. The V and J ends lost 1 base and 8 bases respectively, with 18 bases between them. This CDR3 reads CASSLYPRGLGGYTF. CDR3 DNA sequence: TGTGCCAGCAGCTTGTATCCCAGGGGCCTTGGAGGCTACACCTTC.

This chain connects TRBV6-5 to TRBJ1-2; possible D gene TRBD1, 5 bases. V was clipped by 6 bases and J by 5 bases, with 13 bases between them. CDR1 and CDR2 from the germline V gene are MNHEY and SVGAGI. This CDR3 contains 13 residues. CDR3 residues: CASRSDRAYGYTF. In DNA form, the CDR3 reads TGTGCCAGCAGAAGTGACAGAGCTTATGGCTACACCTTC.

This chain joins TRBV2 and TRBJ1-1; possible D gene TRBD1, 5 bases. The V gene lost 6 bases and the J gene lost 1 base, with 12 bases spanning the gap. The germline V gene encodes CDR1 SNHLY and CDR2 FYNNEI. This CDR3 comprises 14 residues. CDR3 DNA: TGTGCCAGCAGGGGGCTCCTCGCGAACACTGAAGCTTTCTTT. Its protein product is CASRGLLANTEAFF.

This chain links TRBV2 with TRBJ1-5; D unresolved. V dropped 8 bases and J dropped 3 bases, with 8 bases sitting between them. This CDR3 has 12 amino acids. Germline-derived CDR1 and CDR2 are SNHLY and FYNNEI. For the CDR3, the DNA is TGTGCCAGCGGAGTAACCAATCAGCCCCAGCATTTT. It translates to CASGVTNQPQHF.

The chain is built from TRBV6-5 and TRBJ1-1; possibly TRBD1 for D (6 bases). Trimming removed 5 bases at V and 0 bases at J, with 13 bases between. This CDR3 spans 15 amino acids. In germline, CDR1 is MNHEY, CDR2 SVGAGI. CDR3 nucleotide sequence: TGTGCCAGCAGTATCAACGACAGGATGAACACTGAAGCTTTCTTT. Its protein is CASSINDRMNTEAFF.

This CDR3 reads CASSLGHTQVRYGYTF. In DNA form, the CDR3 reads TGTGCCAGCAGCCTTGGACACACCCAAGTGAGGTATGGCTACACCTTC. The chain uses TRBV3-1 (or the pseudogene TRBV3-2) and TRBJ1-2, with D maybe TRBD1 (5 bases). Trimming stripped 4 bases from V and 5 bases from J, with 20 bases between. The CDR3 totals 16 residues. Germline assignment: CDR1 LGHDT and CDR2 YNNKEL (reference sequence).

This clone appeared a few times. This chain links TRBV6-2 or TRBV6-3 with TRBJ1-1, with D hard to call. With 2 bases removed from V and 0 bases from J, the gap between germline ends came to 13 bases. CDR3 size: 16 residues. CDR1 MNHEY and CDR2 SVGEGT come from the germline V gene. The CDR3: CASSYTPGQLNTEAFF. The CDR3 bases are TGTGCCAGCAGTTACACCCCTGGGCAGCTGAACACTGAAGCTTTCTTT.

The chain joins TRBV28 to TRBJ1-6; possible D gene TRBD1, 5 bases. Trimming took off 1 base at V and 7 bases at J, with 11 bases between the two ends. This CDR3 has 15 residues. The germline V gene encodes CDR1 MDHEN and CDR2 SYDVKM. The CDR3 nucleotides read TGTGCCAGCAGTTTATACCGCAGGGTCAATTCACCCCTCCACTTT. This codes for CASSLYRRVNSPLHF.

V gene TRBV6-5 combines with J gene TRBJ2-5; D may be TRBD1 (6 bases). V was cut by 7 bases and J by 2 bases, with 14 bases left in between. CDR3 length: 14 residues. From germline, CDR1 is MNHEY and CDR2 SVGAGI. CDR3 in amino acids: CASTPGTSQETQYF. The DNA of the CDR3 is TGTGCCAGCACCCCCGGGACAAGTCAAGAGACCCAGTACTTC.

The table lists this clone with a count of one. The chain recombines TRBV2 with TRBJ1-1; possible D gene TRBD1, 6 bases. V lost 5 bases and J 7 bases, leaving 11 bases between the germline ends. From germline, CDR1 is SNHLY and CDR2 FYNNEI. CDR3 length: 12 amino acids. CDR3 amino acids: CASSSQGNEAFF. The CDR3 bases are TGTGCCAGCAGTTCTCAGGGGAATGAAGCTTTCTTT.

The rearrangement joins TRBV6-5 to TRBJ2-3; D remains ambiguous. This CDR3 has 13 residues. V dropped 9 bases and J dropped 2 bases, with 12 bases sitting between them. Germline assignment: CDR1 MNHEY and CDR2 SVGAGI. The CDR3 reads CARAAALTDTQYF. As DNA, the CDR3 is TGTGCCAGGGCCGCCGCCCTCACAGATACGCAGTATTTT.

The chain uses TRBV5-4 and TRBJ2-7, with 10 positions matching TRBD1. J was trimmed by 5 bases and V by 4 bases; bases with no gene match: 6. Germline V gene sequence: CDR1 SGHNT, CDR2 YYREEE (reference sequence). CDR3 length equals 14 residues. Here the CDR3 DNA reads TGTGCCAGCAGCCCGGACAGGGGGAGAAACGAGCAGTACTTC. Protein: CASSPDRGRNEQYF.

The V and J genes are TRBV4-1 and TRBJ2-3; 7 bases are shared with TRBD2. Germline V gene lookup returns CDR1 MGHRA and CDR2 YSYEKL. The V segment lost 1 base and the J segment 7 bases; nucleotides outside the gene matches: 11. The CDR3 spans 16 residues. The DNA for the CDR3 is TGCGCCAGCAGCCAAGGTTCAGCGGGGCAGCGATATACGCAGTATTTT. This codes for CASSQGSAGQRYTQYF.

The chain employs TRBV6-5 and TRBJ1-2, with unresolved D. V was cut by 2 bases and J by 0 bases, with 7 bases left in between. The CDR3 sequence is 14 residues long. From germline, CDR1 is MNHEY and CDR2 SVGAGI. CDR3 bases: TGTGCCAGCAGTTACCGACAACCTAACTATGGCTACACCTTC. Amino acid sequence: CASSYRQPNYGYTF.